This T cell receptor (beta chain) was retrieved from a study of technical replicates of blood from several donors. The method was immunoSEQ multiplex PCR; TCRdb's version includes in-frame clones alone and lacks a portion of them. This table holds under 90,000 clones, around 94% found once. Germline assignment: CDR1 SGHTA and CDR2 FQGTGA. CDR3 length equals 15 residues. The V segment lost 4 bases and the J segment 3 bases; nucleotides outside the gene matches: 2. This TCR came from a human donor in good health. The specimen sequenced was T cells isolated from PBMCs. The J gene is TRBJ2-2, the V gene TRBV7-3, with 10 positions matching TRBD1. The CDR3 loop is CASSWTGGDTGELFF. CDR3 nucleotide sequence: TGTGCCAGCAGCTGGACAGGGGGGGACACCGGGGAGCTGTTTTTT.